This paragraph reports one TCR beta chain. Its antigen is not identified. The germline CDR1 and CDR2 sequences are PRHDT and FYEKMQ (reference sequence). The CDR3 sequence is 13 residues long. V shed 4 bases and J shed 2 bases, with 8 bases lying between them. At the survey level, the v3.0 immunoSEQ assay was run. The data were produced by immunoSEQ multiplex PCR, yet TCRdb's version contains in-frame clones alone and is incomplete. The sample lists 20,000 to 25,000 clones; roughly 79% were seen once. This sample was taken from a study of long-term antiretroviral therapy in people with HIV. Study observations and caveats: Comparison with controls showed narrower CDR3 length ranges in HIV repertoires. ART adherence, viral resistance and therapy changes were undocumented.

This TCR came from a man younger than 35 with HIV. V gene TRBV13 combines with J gene TRBJ1-2; tentatively, D is TRBD1 (5 bases). This specimen was unsorted PBMCs, taken 0.5 years after starting antiretroviral therapy. The DNA for the CDR3 is TGTGCCAGCAGCTCTGGGGGGAACTATGGCTACACCTTC. It translates to CASSSGGNYGYTF.